A single sample is the source of the 3 T cell receptor beta chains below, sequenced in a study of post-analysis software for immune sequencing data. Overall study results and limits: The study found TRBV5-6, TRBV5-1 and TRBV20-1 among five or six TRBV segments more frequent in patients than controls.

These receptors' targets are unknown. TCR beta libraries were prepared from cDNA with unique molecular identifiers. From the PCR reads, TCRdb called clonotypes with MiXCR, one entry per CDR3 protein. The sample lists hundreds of thousands of distinct CDR3 sequences; around 47% were seen once. The specimen was blood. These receptor sequences come from a girl aged 10-17 years with multiple sclerosis.

CDR3 DNA: TGTGCCAGCAGGGCGACCGGGACACCTTACACTGAAGCTTTCTTT. Translation: CASRATGTPYTEAFF. The rearrangement uses TRBV28 and TRBJ1-1, with D tentatively TRBD1 (6 bases). The V gene lost 6 bases and the J gene lost 3 bases, with 17 bases spanning the gap. This CDR3 contains 15 residues. Looked up from germline, CDR1 is MDHEN and CDR2 is SYDVKM. Full variable domain (rest looked up from reference TRBV28 and TRBJ1-1): DVKVTQSSRYLVKRTGEKVFLECVQDMDHENMFWYRQDPGLGLRLIYFSYDVKMKEKGDIPEGYSVSREKKERFSLILESASTNQTSMYLCASRATGTPYTEAFFGQGTRLTVV.

The gene calls are TRBV12-3 or TRBV12-4 and TRBJ2-3; 11 nucleotides agree with TRBD2. This CDR3 contains 17 residues. The V segment lost 5 bases and the J segment 6 bases; nucleotides outside the gene matches: 13. The CDR3 sequence is CASSPGPGLAEQDTQYF. Here the CDR3 DNA reads TGTGCCAGCAGTCCCGGACCGGGACTAGCGGAACAGGATACGCAGTATTTT.

This chain joins TRBV20-1 and TRBJ2-7; a weak D match, TRBD1 (5 bases). This CDR3 contains 15 residues. Germline CDR1 reads DFQATT; CDR2 reads SNEGSKA (reference sequence). The CDR3 here is CNAPARAGKAYEQYF. The CDR3 nucleotides are TGCAATGCCCCCGCCAGGGCAGGGAAGGCCTACGAGCAGTACTTC.